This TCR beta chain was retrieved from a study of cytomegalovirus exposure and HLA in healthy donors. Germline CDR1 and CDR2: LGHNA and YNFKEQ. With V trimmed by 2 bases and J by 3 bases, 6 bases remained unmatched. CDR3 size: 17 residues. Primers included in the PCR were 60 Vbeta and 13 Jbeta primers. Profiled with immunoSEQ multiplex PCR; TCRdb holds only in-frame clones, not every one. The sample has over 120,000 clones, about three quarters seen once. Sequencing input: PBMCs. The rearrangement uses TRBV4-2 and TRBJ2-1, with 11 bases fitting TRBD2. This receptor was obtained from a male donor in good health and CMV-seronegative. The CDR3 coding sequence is TGTGCCAGCAGCCAACGAGTTAGCGGGGGGGTCTACAATGAGCAGTTCTTC. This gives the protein CASSQRVSGGVYNEQFF.